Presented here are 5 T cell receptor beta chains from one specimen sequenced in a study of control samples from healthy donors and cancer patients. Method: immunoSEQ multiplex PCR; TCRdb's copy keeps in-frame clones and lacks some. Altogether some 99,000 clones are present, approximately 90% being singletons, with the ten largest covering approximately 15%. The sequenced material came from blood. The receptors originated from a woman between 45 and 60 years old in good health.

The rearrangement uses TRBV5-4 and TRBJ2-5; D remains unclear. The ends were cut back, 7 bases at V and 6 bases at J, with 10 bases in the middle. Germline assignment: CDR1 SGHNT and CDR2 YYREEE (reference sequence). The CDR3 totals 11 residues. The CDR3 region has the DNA TGTGCCAGCTCCTACCGGAAGACCCAGTACTTC. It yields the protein CASSYRKTQYF.

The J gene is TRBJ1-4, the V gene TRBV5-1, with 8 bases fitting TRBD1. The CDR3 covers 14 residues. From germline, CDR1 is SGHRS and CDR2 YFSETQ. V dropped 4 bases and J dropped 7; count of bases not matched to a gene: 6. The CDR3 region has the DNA TGCGCCAGCAGCACACAGGGGGTCAGTGAAAAACTGTTTTTT. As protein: CASSTQGVSEKLFF. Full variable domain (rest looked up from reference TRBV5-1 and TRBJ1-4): KAGVTQTPRYLIKTRGQQVTLSCSPISGHRSVSWYQQTPGQGLQFLFEYFSETQRNKGNFPGRFSGRQFSNSRSEMNVSTLELGDSALYLCASSTQGVSEKLFFGSGTQLSVL.

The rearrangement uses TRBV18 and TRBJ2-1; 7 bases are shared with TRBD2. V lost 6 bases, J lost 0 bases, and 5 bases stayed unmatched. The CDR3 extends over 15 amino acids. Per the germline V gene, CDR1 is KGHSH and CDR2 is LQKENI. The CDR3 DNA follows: TGTGCCAGCTCCCAGGGCGGGAGCTCCTACAATGAGCAGTTCTTC. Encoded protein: CASSQGGSSYNEQFF.

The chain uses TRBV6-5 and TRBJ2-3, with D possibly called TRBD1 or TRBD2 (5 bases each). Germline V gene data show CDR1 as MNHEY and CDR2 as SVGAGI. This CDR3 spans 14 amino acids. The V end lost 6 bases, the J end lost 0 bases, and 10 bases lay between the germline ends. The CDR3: CASSLRDSTDTQYF. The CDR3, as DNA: TGTGCCAGCAGCCTCCGGGACAGCACAGATACGCAGTATTTT.

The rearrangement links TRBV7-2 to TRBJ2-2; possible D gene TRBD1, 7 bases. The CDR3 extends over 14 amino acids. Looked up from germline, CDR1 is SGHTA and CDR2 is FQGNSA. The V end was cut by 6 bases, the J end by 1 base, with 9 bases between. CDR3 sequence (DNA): TGTGCCAGCAGTCAGGGGGGGAACACCGGGGAGCTGTTTTTT. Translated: CASSQGGNTGELFF.